Many counts were recorded for the clone carrying this TCR beta chain. Its specificity is not known. The source of the sample is a study of CD8 T cells in ankylosing spondylitis. Points from the study as a whole: CD8+ cells made up the disease-linked clones, which were relatively rare in peripheral blood. Reportedly, significant enrichment of disease-linked clones occurred in matched ankylosing spondylitis synovial fluid. Characteristic of ankylosing spondylitis blood, it appeared, was a TCR beta motif comprising eight highly homologous variants.

This CDR3 has 15 amino acids. V gave up 2 bases and J gave up 0 bases, with 8 bases separating them. CDR1 and CDR2 (germline): WNHNN, SYGVQD (reference sequence). Quantitative 5'-RACE was performed with molecular barcodes, and it yielded the TCR beta libraries. MiXCR was run by TCRdb on the 5' RACE reads, yielding one entry per CDR3 protein. The sample has approximately 220,000 distinct CDR3 sequences, about a quarter seen once. This TCR was recovered from a male donor with ankylosing spondylitis or in good health (not recorded which). This chain links TRBV10-1 with TRBJ2-1; no reliable D call. Sequencing was carried out using blood, either unsorted or a sorted T cell fraction (not recorded which). The CDR3 sequence: CASSEPGGSYNEQFF. CDR3 DNA sequence: TGCGCCAGCAGTGAGCCGGGTGGCTCCTACAATGAGCAGTTCTTC.